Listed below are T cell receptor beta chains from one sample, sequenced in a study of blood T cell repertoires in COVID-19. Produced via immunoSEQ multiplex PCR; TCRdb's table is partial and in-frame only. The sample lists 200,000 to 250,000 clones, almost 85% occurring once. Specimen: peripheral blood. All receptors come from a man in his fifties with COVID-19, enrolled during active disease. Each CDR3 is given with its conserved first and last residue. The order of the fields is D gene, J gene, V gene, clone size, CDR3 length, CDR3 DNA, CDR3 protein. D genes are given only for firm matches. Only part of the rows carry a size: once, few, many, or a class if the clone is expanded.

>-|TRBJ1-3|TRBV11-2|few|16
TGTGCCAGCAGCTTAGTTGCAGGCCACTCTGGAAACACCATATATTTT
CASSLVAGHSGNTIYF
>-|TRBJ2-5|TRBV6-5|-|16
TGTGCCAGCAGTTCCCTCTCTGGGCCAGACCAAGAGACCCAGTACTTC
CASSSLSGPDQETQYF
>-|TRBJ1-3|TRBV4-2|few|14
TGTGCCAGCAGCCAAGCAGGTTCTGGAAACACCATATATTTT
CASSQAGSGNTIYF
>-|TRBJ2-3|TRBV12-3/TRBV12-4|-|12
TGTGCCAGCAGTCCGAGCACAGATACGCAGTATTTT
CASSPSTDTQYF
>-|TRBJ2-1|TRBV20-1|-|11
TGCAGTGCCGCCAGTGGCCATGAGCAGTTCTTC
CSAASGHEQFF
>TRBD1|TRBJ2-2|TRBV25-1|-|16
TGTGCCAGCAGTGATGTCAACAGGGGGCCAGCCGGGGAGCTGTTTTTT
CASSDVNRGPAGELFF
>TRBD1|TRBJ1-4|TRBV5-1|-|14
TGCGCCAGCAGCTTGAGGGACAGGGGTGAAAAACTGTTTTTT
CASSLRDRGEKLFF
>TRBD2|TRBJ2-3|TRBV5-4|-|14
TGTGCCAGCAATGGCGGGGGGCGCGCAGATACGCAGTATTTT
CASNGGGRADTQYF
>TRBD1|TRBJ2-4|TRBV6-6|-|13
TGTGCCAGCAACGGACAGGGCAAAAACATTCAGTACTTC
CASNGQGKNIQYF
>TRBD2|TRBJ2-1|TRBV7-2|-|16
TGTGCCAGCAGCTTATTGAGCGGGGGGTCATACAATGAGCAGTTCTTC
CASSLLSGGSYNEQFF
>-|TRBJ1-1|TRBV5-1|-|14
TGCGCCAGCAGCACCGGCCGGGTGAACACTGAAGCTTTCTTT
CASSTGRVNTEAFF
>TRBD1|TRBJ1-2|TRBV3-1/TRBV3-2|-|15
TGTGCCAGCAGCGGAGGACAGGGGATCAACTATGGCTACACCTTC
CASSGGQGINYGYTF
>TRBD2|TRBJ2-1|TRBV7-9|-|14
TGTGCCAGCCAGGCTAGCGGGGGGATTAATGAGCAGTTCTTC
CASQASGGINEQFF
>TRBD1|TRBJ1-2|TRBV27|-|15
TGTGCCAGCAGTTTCGGACAGGCCCTGGGGTATGGCTACACCTTC
CASSFGQALGYGYTF
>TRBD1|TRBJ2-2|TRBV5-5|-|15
TGTGCCAGCAGCTTGAGGGACAGGTCTTCCGGGGAGCTGTTTTTT
CASSLRDRSSGELFF
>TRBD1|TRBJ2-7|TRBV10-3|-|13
TGTGCCACCAACCGGGACAGGGGGCTCGAGCAGTACTTC
CATNRDRGLEQYF
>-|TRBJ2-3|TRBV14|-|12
TGTGCCAGCAGCCAACAGGGGAGTCTCCAGTATTTT
CASSQQGSLQYF
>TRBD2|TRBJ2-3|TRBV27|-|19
TGTGCCAGCAGTTCGCCCCTCGGACTAGCGGGGGCCTACACAGATACGCAGTATTTT
CASSSPLGLAGAYTDTQYF
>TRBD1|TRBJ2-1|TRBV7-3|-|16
TGTGCCAGCAGCTCCGGGACAGGGGGGCGGCTAAGCGAGCAGTTCTTC
CASSSGTGGRLSEQFF
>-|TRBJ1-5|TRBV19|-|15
TGTGCCAGTAGTTCCCGCCCTGAGAGCAATCAGCCCCAGCATTTT
CASSSRPESNQPQHF